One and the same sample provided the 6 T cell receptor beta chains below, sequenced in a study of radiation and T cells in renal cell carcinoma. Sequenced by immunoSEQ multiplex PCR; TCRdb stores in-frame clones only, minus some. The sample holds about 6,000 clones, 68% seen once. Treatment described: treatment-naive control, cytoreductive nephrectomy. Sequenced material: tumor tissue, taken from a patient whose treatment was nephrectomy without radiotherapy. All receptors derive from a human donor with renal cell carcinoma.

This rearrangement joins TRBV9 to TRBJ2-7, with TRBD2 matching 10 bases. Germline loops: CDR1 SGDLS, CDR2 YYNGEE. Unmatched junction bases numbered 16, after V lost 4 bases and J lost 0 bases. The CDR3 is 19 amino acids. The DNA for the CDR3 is TGTGCCAGCAGCCCCTACGGGACTAGCGCGACCCAAAGCTCCTACGAGCAGTACTTC. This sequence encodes CASSPYGTSATQSSYEQYF.

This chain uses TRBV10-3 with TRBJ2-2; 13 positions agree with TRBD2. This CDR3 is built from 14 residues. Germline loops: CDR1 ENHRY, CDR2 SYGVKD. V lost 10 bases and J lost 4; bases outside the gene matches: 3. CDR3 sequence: CATGTSGATGELFF. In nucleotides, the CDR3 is TGTGCCACCGGGACTAGCGGGGCCACCGGGGAGCTGTTTTTT.

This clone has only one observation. The CDR3 loop is CASSQDPQGGYNSPLHF. The CDR3 DNA sequence: TGCGCCAGCAGCCAAGATCCCCAGGGAGGGTATAATTCACCCCTCCACTTT. V and J are TRBV4-3 and TRBJ1-6; possibly TRBD1 for D (5 bases). Germline values: CDR1 LGHNA, CDR2 YSLEER. Deletions cut 0 bases from V and 4 bases from J, with 13 bases between. CDR3 length: 17 amino acids.

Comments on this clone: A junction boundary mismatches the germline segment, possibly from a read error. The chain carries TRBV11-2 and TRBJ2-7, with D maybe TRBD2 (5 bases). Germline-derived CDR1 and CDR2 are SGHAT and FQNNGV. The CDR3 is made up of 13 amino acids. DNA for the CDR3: TGTGCCAGCAGCTTAGGTCGTAGCGCCGAGCTAAACTTC. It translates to CASSLGRSAELNF.

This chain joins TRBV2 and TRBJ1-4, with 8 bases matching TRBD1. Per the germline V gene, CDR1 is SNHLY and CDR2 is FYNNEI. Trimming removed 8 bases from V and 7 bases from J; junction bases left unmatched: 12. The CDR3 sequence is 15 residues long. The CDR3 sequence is CASGGQGARGEKLFF. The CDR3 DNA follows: TGTGCCAGCGGGGGTCAGGGGGCCAGAGGTGAAAAACTGTTTTTT. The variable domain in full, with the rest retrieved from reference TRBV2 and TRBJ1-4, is EPEVTQTPSHQVTQMGQEVILRCVPISNHLYFYWYRQILGQKVEFLVSFYNNEISEKSEIFDDQFSVERPDGSNFTLKIRSTKLEDSAMYFCASGGQGARGEKLFFGSGTQLSVL.

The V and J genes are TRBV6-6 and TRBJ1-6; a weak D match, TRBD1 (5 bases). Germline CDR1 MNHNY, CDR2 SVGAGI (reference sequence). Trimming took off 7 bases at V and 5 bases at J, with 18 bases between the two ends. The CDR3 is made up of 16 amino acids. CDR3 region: CASTLDGGLDNSPLHF. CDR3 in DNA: TGTGCCAGCACCCTGGACGGGGGACTGGATAATTCACCCCTCCACTTT.